Following are 23 T cell receptor beta chains from one sample sequenced in a study of cytomegalovirus exposure and HLA in healthy donors. 60 Vbeta and 13 Jbeta primers were used in PCR. Assay: immunoSEQ multiplex PCR; the TCRdb copy retains only in-frame clones and omits some. The sample holds about 240,000 clones, 70% to 90% seen once. Sequencing was performed on PBMCs. The receptors shown here come from a woman aged 55-69 years in good health and CMV-seropositive.

This chain uses TRBV6-5 with TRBJ1-4; possible D gene TRBD1, 5 bases. The CDR3 contains 14 residues. Germline loops: CDR1 MNHEY, CDR2 SVGAGI. V was cut by 7 bases and J by 5 bases, with 14 bases left in between. Here the CDR3 reads CASTGGGFNEKLFF. The CDR3 DNA sequence: TGTGCCAGCACCGGCGGGGGGTTCAATGAAAAACTGTTTTTT.

The chain couples TRBV29-1 to TRBJ2-7; 8 bases map to TRBD2. Germline CDR1 and CDR2: SQVTM and ANQGSEA. Trimming at V came to 0 bases and at J to 0 bases, leaving 4 bases not matched to a gene. The CDR3 spans 15 residues. CDR3 sequence (DNA): TGCAGCGTTGAAGATGTAAGCGGGGGCTCCTACGAGCAGTACTTC. It is translated as CSVEDVSGGSYEQYF.

This clone appeared a single time. Other DNA sequences in the same sample also yield this CDR3. The CDR3, as DNA: TGTGCCAGCAGCGTAGCTACGACAGATACGCAGTATTTT. Translating it yields CASSVATTDTQYF. This chain links TRBV9 with TRBJ2-3; D is undetermined. V was shortened by 0 bases and J by 3 bases, with 5 bases between the two germline ends. The CDR3 is 13 residues long. Per the germline V gene, CDR1 is SGDLS and CDR2 is YYNGEE. Together with reference TRBV9 and TRBJ2-3, the CDR3 gives the full variable domain: DSGVTQTPKHLITATGQRVTLRCSPRSGDLSVYWYQQSLDQGLQFLIQYYNGEERAKGNILERFSAQQFPDLHSELNLSSLELGDSALYFCASSVATTDTQYFGPGTRLTVL.

The rearrangement uses TRBV27 and TRBJ2-1, with 7 positions matching TRBD1. The V and J ends lost 3 bases and 5 bases, in that order; junction bases with no gene match: 4. The V gene's germline CDR1 is MNHEY and CDR2 SMNVEV (reference sequence). This CDR3 is built from 14 residues. The CDR3 region has the DNA TGTGCCAGCAGTTTTGGGACAGCGCACAATGAGCAGTTCTTC. It translates to CASSFGTAHNEQFF.

The rearrangement joins TRBV19 to TRBJ1-5; 8 bases match TRBD1. The CDR3 has 14 amino acids. Trimming removed 6 bases from V and 9 bases from J; junction bases left unmatched: 10. Germline V gives CDR1 LNHDA, CDR2 SQIVND (reference sequence). Written as DNA, the CDR3 is TGTGCCAGTAGCGGGACAGGTGAATTGTTGCCCCAGCATTTT. This codes for CASSGTGELLPQHF.

The chain combines TRBV25-1 with TRBJ2-3; possibly TRBD2 for D (5 bases). V was cut by 7 bases and J by 2 bases, with 13 bases left in between. The germline V gene encodes CDR1 MGHDK and CDR2 SYGVNS. This CDR3 contains 14 residues. The DNA of the CDR3 is TGTGCCAGCAAGGAGAAGCGGATCACAGATACGCAGTATTTT. Translation: CASKEKRITDTQYF. The full variable domain, its missing parts supplied by reference TRBV25-1 and TRBJ2-3, is EADIYQTPRYLVIGTGKKITLECSQTMGHDKMYWYQQDPGMELHLIHYSYGVNSTEKGDLSSESTVSRIRTEHFPLTLESARPSHTSQYLCASKEKRITDTQYFGPGTRLTVL.

The chain links TRBV2 to TRBJ2-1; TRBD2 agrees at 11 bases. The V gene end was trimmed by 5 bases and the J gene end by 0 bases; junction bases not matched to a gene: 9. Germline V gives CDR1 SNHLY, CDR2 FYNNEI. The CDR3 extends over 18 amino acids. CDR3 DNA: TGTGCCAGCAGTCCGGGACTAGCGGAACCTCCCTCCTACAATGAGCAGTTCTTC. Protein product: CASSPGLAEPPSYNEQFF.

This chain joins TRBV27 and TRBJ1-5; 9 bases line up with TRBD1. Trimming removed 3 bases from V and 6 bases from J; junction bases left unmatched: 9. The CDR3 is 16 amino acids. Germline-derived CDR1 and CDR2 are MNHEY and SMNVEV (reference sequence). CDR3 region: CASSLAGQGNFQPQHF. The CDR3 DNA follows: TGTGCCAGCAGTTTGGCGGGACAGGGTAATTTTCAGCCCCAGCATTTT.

The chain joins TRBV27 to TRBJ2-2; D possibly corresponds to TRBD1 (5 bases). There are 15 residues in the CDR3. Germline values: CDR1 MNHEY, CDR2 SMNVEV (reference sequence). Trimming cost V 0 bases and J 1 base, with 6 bases left between them. DNA for the CDR3: TGTGCCAGCAGTTTATCCACAGGGAACACCGGGGAGCTGTTTTTT. Translating it yields CASSLSTGNTGELFF.

The chain is built from TRBV9 and TRBJ1-2, with TRBD1 matching 7 bases. The CDR3 covers 14 residues. J gave up 4 bases and V 3 bases, and 6 bases lay outside the gene matches. Germline lookup yields CDR1 SGDLS and CDR2 YYNGEE. Here the CDR3 DNA reads TGTGCCAGCAGCGGACAGGGTGAACGCTATGGCTACACCTTC. Translation: CASSGQGERYGYTF.

V gene TRBV19 combines with J gene TRBJ2-3; a possible D gene is TRBD1 (5 bases). Germline V CDR1 and CDR2: LNHDA, SQIVND (reference sequence). The CDR3 runs to 13 residues. V was cut by 6 bases and J by 3 bases, with 10 bases left in between. CDR3 nucleotides: TGTGCCAGTAGGACAGTTTCGACAGATACGCAGTATTTT. Encoded protein: CASRTVSTDTQYF.

The rearrangement joins TRBV19 to TRBJ2-1; TRBD2 agrees at 7 bases. The CDR3 covers 16 residues. The ends lost 10 bases at V and 3 bases at J; junction bases unmatched: 15. Germline CDR1 reads LNHDA; CDR2 reads SQIVND (reference sequence). The CDR3 loop is CANSAGRGLVYNEQFF. The DNA for the CDR3 is TGTGCCAATAGCGCCGGTCGAGGACTAGTCTACAATGAGCAGTTCTTC. Supplemented by reference TRBV19 and TRBJ2-1, the full variable domain reads DGGITQSPKYLFRKEGQNVTLSCEQNLNHDAMYWYRQDPGQGLRLIYYSQIVNDFQKGDIAEGYSVSREKKESFPLTVTSAQKNPTAFYLCANSAGRGLVYNEQFFGPGTRLTVL.

This clone was found once. V is TRBV6-6 and J is TRBJ1-2; D not certain. This CDR3 contains 12 residues. V was cut by 0 bases and J by 7 bases, with 6 bases left in between. Germline V lookup: CDR1 MNHNY, CDR2 SVGAGI (reference sequence). The CDR3 reads CASSYSGGGYTF. CDR3 nucleotide sequence: TGTGCCAGCAGTTACTCGGGAGGTGGCTACACCTTC.

This sequence joins TRBV7-6 and TRBJ2-5, with 9 bases fitting TRBD1. Germline-derived CDR1 and CDR2 are SGHVS and FNYEAQ. V trimming: 4 bases; J trimming: 3 bases; junction bases outside the gene matches: 12. The CDR3 has 17 residues. The CDR3 protein is CASSSKTPRDREETQYF. The CDR3 bases are TGTGCCAGCAGCTCTAAAACCCCCCGGGACAGGGAAGAGACCCAGTACTTC.

The CDR3 sequence is CASMETGFNQPQHF. The CDR3 nucleotides are TGTGCCAGTATGGAAACAGGCTTCAATCAGCCCCAGCATTTT. This rearrangement joins TRBV19 to TRBJ1-5; D is possibly TRBD1 (5 bases). V shed 7 bases and J shed 3 bases, with 13 bases lying between them. Germline V lookup: CDR1 LNHDA, CDR2 SQIVND (reference sequence). The CDR3 covers 14 residues.

This clone was observed a single time. The chain joins TRBV5-4 to TRBJ2-5, with 16 nucleotides matching TRBD2. Germline values: CDR1 SGHNT, CDR2 YYREEE (reference sequence). CDR3 length: 17 amino acids. Trimming cost V 3 bases and J 11 bases; bases outside gene matches: 13. CDR3 sequence reads: CASSSPGTSGRAREQYF. Written as DNA, the CDR3 is TGTGCCAGCAGCTCACCTGGGACTAGCGGGAGGGCCAGGGAGCAGTACTTC.

The chain employs TRBV5-6 and TRBJ2-5; no clear D gene. The CDR3 extends over 14 amino acids. From germline, CDR1 is SGHDT and CDR2 YYEEEE. Deletions cut 0 bases from V and 5 bases from J, with 11 bases between. CDR3 sequence (DNA): TGTGCCAGCAGCTTGGGAAGCCTAAAGGAGACCCAGTACTTC. This codes for CASSLGSLKETQYF.

The chain combines TRBV4-1 with TRBJ2-7; 9 bases map to TRBD1. V was clipped by 1 base and J by 5 bases; unmatched bases: 0. Looked up from germline, CDR1 is MGHRA and CDR2 is YSYEKL. This CDR3 is 13 amino acids long. The CDR3 DNA is TGCGCCAGCAGCCAAGGGGACAGGGACGAGCAGTACTTC. Protein sequence: CASSQGDRDEQYF.

The J gene is TRBJ2-5, the V gene TRBV28; 7 nucleotides match TRBD2. The J call may be in error: the DNA end matches TRBJ2-7 better. The CDR3 extends over 15 amino acids. CDR1 MDHEN and CDR2 SYDVKM come from the germline V gene. The CDR3: CASSSRGVGTYEQYF. CDR3 DNA: TGTGCCAGCAGTTCACGGGGGGTAGGGACGTACGAGCAGTACTTC.

The chain carries TRBV7-9 and TRBJ2-1, with a weak D call TRBD2 (5 bases). V lost 2 bases and J 0 bases, leaving 5 bases between the germline ends. The CDR3 runs to 14 residues. The germline V gene encodes CDR1 SEHNR and CDR2 FQNEAQ (reference sequence). As DNA, the CDR3 is TGTGCCAGCAGCTTAACTAGCTCCTACAATGAGCAGTTCTTC. It encodes CASSLTSSYNEQFF.

On this clone: The germline gene is not matched at one end of the junction; a read error may be the cause. V and J are TRBV7-2 and TRBJ2-2, with 12 bases aligning to TRBD2. CDR1 and CDR2 from the germline V gene are SGHTA and FQGNSA. This CDR3 has 18 amino acids. Written as DNA, the CDR3 is TGCGCCAGCAGCCAAGGACTAGCGGGACCAGTAAGCACCGGGGAGCTGTTTTTT. Translated, it gives CASSQGLAGPVSTGELFF.

The chain carries TRBV27 and TRBJ2-1; 8 bases agree with TRBD1. V lost 4 bases to trimming and J lost 2 bases; unmatched junction nucleotides: 7. Germline assignment: CDR1 MNHEY and CDR2 SMNVEV (reference sequence). This CDR3 is 16 amino acids long. For the CDR3, the DNA is TGTGCCAGCAGTTGGACAGGGTCGATGCCCTACAATGAGCAGTTCTTC. Translation gives CASSWTGSMPYNEQFF.

J is TRBJ1-4 and V is TRBV2; TRBD1 agrees at 9 bases. V shed 8 bases, J shed 6 bases, and the junction held 4 bases outside the gene matches. The CDR3 loop spans 13 amino acids. Germline V gene lookup returns CDR1 SNHLY and CDR2 FYNNEI. The CDR3 sequence is CASRTGAYEKLFF. The CDR3 coding sequence is TGTGCCAGCCGGACAGGGGCCTATGAAAAACTGTTTTTT.